This TCR beta chain was identified during a study of tumor-infiltrating lymphocytes in localized non-small cell lung cancer. Study-level background: Tumor tissue and non-adjacent uninvolved lung came from each patient. The study, taken as a whole, reports: Immunotypes IM1 and IM2 had similar TCR-derived T-cell fractions. Tumor T-cell fraction was not associated with recurrence-free survival. Different pieces of the same tissue were used for each assay.

With respect to this clone: The target antigen is unknown.

Assay used: immunoSEQ multiplex PCR; TCRdb lists only in-frame clones, some missing. The table includes tens of thousands of clones, around 75% detected once. V dropped 4 bases and J dropped 2; count of bases not matched to a gene: 5. The CDR3 length is 16 residues. The germline CDR1 and CDR2 sequences are SGHRS and YFSETQ. V is TRBV5-1 and J is TRBJ2-6, with 8 nucleotides matching TRBD1. The sample comprised lung tumor tissue. The origin of this receptor is a human donor with non-small cell lung cancer. The CDR3 spells CASSPTGEAGANVLTF. The CDR3, as DNA: TGCGCCAGCAGCCCGACAGGGGAGGCTGGGGCCAACGTCCTGACTTTC.